The rows below give T cell receptor beta chains drawn from one sample of a study of blood T cells in healthy people across ages. MiXCR, applied by TCRdb to the 5' RACE reads, yields one record per CDR3 protein. The data show 1.5 million to 2 million distinct CDR3 sequences, around half seen once. Source material: blood. The receptors originated from a woman aged 40 to 49 in good health. Each CDR3 is given with its conserved first and last residue. The D gene is left open where the match is weak. The size of a clone is reported for some rows only, either as once, few or many, or as a class for expanded clones.

J: TRBJ2-7; V: TRBV28; size: .; D: .; DNA: TGTGCCAGTGCGGAAGGGGGGAGGTACGAGCAGTACTTC; CDR3: CASAEGGRYEQYF
J: TRBJ1-4; V: TRBV12-3/TRBV12-4; size: .; D: .; DNA: TGTGCCAGCAGTACCTCCGGGGATAGGCTGTTTTTT; CDR3: CASSTSGDRLFF
J: TRBJ2-5; V: TRBV10-3; size: .; D: .; DNA: TGTGCCATCAGTGAGTCCTTGAGGGGGACCCAGTACTTC; CDR3: CAISESLRGTQYF
J: TRBJ2-3; V: TRBV24-1; size: .; D: .; DNA: TGTGCCACCAGTGATGACCCTCCCGGAGGTACGCAGTATTTT; CDR3: CATSDDPPGGTQYF
J: TRBJ2-3; V: TRBV10-3; size: .; D: TRBD1; DNA: TGTGCCATCAGTCGGACAGGGGCCGCCTCCCCCACAGATACGCAGTATTTT; CDR3: CAISRTGAASPTDTQYF
J: TRBJ1-2; V: TRBV5-1; size: .; D: TRBD1; DNA: TGCGCCAGCAGCTTGCGGCAGGGGGCGTTTGGCTATGGCTACACCTTC; CDR3: CASSLRQGAFGYGYTF
J: TRBJ2-5; V: TRBV6-5; size: many; D: .; DNA: TGTGCCAGCAGTACAGAAGAGACCCAGTACTTC; CDR3: CASSTEETQYF
J: TRBJ1-1; V: TRBV29-1; size: .; D: .; DNA: TGCAGCGTTGAAAGAGGAGCTTTCTTT; CDR3: CSVERGAFF
J: TRBJ1-4; V: TRBV9; size: .; D: .; DNA: TGTGCTAGCAGCGCCCAAATACTGGATGAAAAACTGTTTTTT; CDR3: CASSAQILDEKLFF
J: TRBJ2-5; V: TRBV20-1; size: .; D: .; DNA: TGCAGTGCTAGACCTCCTCAGGGGACAAAGACCCAGTACTTC; CDR3: CSARPPQGTKTQYF
J: TRBJ2-4; V: TRBV27; size: .; D: TRBD1; DNA: TGTGCCAGCAGTTTACTCCCCCCGACAGGGACCAAAAACATTCAGTACTTC; CDR3: CASSLLPPTGTKNIQYF
J: TRBJ1-6; V: TRBV4-3; size: few; D: .; DNA: TGCGCCAGCAGCCAAGAGCTGGGTTTGTTAAGATCACCCCTCCACTTT; CDR3: CASSQELGLLRSPLHF
J: TRBJ2-1; V: TRBV5-1; size: .; D: .; DNA: TGCGCCAGCAGCTTTGGAACAGGGGTACTAGCTAAGGGGAATGAGCAGTTCTTC; CDR3: CASSFGTGVLAKGNEQFF
J: TRBJ2-1; V: TRBV10-3; size: .; D: .; DNA: TGTGCCATCAGTGAGTCGACCGGCTCTCCGACGCGGTACTACAATGAGCAGTTCTTC; CDR3: CAISESTGSPTRYYNEQFF
J: TRBJ1-5; V: TRBV20-1; size: .; D: .; DNA: TGCAGTGCTTCAACCCCGGGGTGGCAAAATAGCAATCAGCCCCAGCATTTT; CDR3: CSASTPGWQNSNQPQHF
J: TRBJ2-7; V: TRBV21-1; size: few; D: .; DNA: TGTGCCAGCAGCTCCCGTACGAACACGGGACGATACGAGCAGTACTTC; CDR3: CASSSRTNTGRYEQYF
J: TRBJ2-3; V: TRBV7-2; size: few; D: .; DNA: TGTGCCAGCAGCTTAAATGGGGGGAGCGCAGATACGCAGTATTTT; CDR3: CASSLNGGSADTQYF
J: TRBJ2-7; V: TRBV24-1; size: .; D: TRBD1; DNA: TGTGCCACCAGTGGGCTTAGGACAGGGGGCAATGAGCAGTACTTC; CDR3: CATSGLRTGGNEQYF
J: TRBJ1-4; V: TRBV4-1; size: .; D: TRBD1; DNA: TGCGCCAGCAGCTGGGGACAGGCCGATAGTGAAAAACTGTTTTTT; CDR3: CASSWGQADSEKLFF
J: TRBJ2-3; V: TRBV14; size: many; D: .; DNA: TGTGCCAGCAGCCAAGAAACAGGCCCTAGAGGAGATACGCAGTATTTT; CDR3: CASSQETGPRGDTQYF
J: TRBJ2-4; V: TRBV5-6; size: .; D: .; DNA: TGTGCCAGCAGCTCCGGGTCCATTGGGGACATTCAGTACTTC; CDR3: CASSSGSIGDIQYF
J: TRBJ2-7; V: TRBV6-5; size: .; D: .; DNA: TGTGCCAGCAGTAGACAGGTCTACTACGAGCAGTACTTC; CDR3: CASSRQVYYEQYF
J: TRBJ2-1; V: TRBV5-1; size: few; D: TRBD1; DNA: TGCGCCAGCAGCTCCGTCGGGACAGGGGTTTACAATGAGCAGTTCTTC; CDR3: CASSSVGTGVYNEQFF
J: TRBJ2-5; V: TRBV7-8; size: .; D: .; DNA: TGTGCCAGCAGCGTAGGGTCGTTGGAGACCCAGTACTTC; CDR3: CASSVGSLETQYF
J: TRBJ1-2; V: TRBV29-1; size: .; D: .; DNA: TGCAGCTCCGGACGGCCACCAACAGTAAGCTATGGCTACACCTTC; CDR3: CSSGRPPTVSYGYTF
J: TRBJ2-5; V: TRBV7-6; size: .; D: .; DNA: TGTGCCAGCAGCCGAGGGGACGGACAAGAGACCCAGTACTTC; CDR3: CASSRGDGQETQYF